This TCR beta chain was recovered during a study of T cell responses to AZD1222 COVID-19 vaccine. Study-wide background: Pooled samples include second doses given at about 4 or 12 weeks. General study results and limits: Once two AZD1222 doses were given, Spike-specific TCR breadth and depth went up. Just 5 to 7 people given AZD1222 tested seropositive at baseline. Across spike, vaccine-associated CD4 TCRs were found, dominant at 160-218 and 743-854.

Germline-derived CDR1 and CDR2 are SGHTA and FQGNSA. The V end was cut by 5 bases, the J end by 4 bases, with 11 bases between. The length of the CDR3 is 14 residues. This table comes from immunoSEQ multiplex PCR, and its TCRdb copy is limited to in-frame clones, with some not included. The sample carries 150,000 to 200,000 clones, almost 95% recorded once. For this clone: Its antigen is undetermined.

Sequences were derived from peripheral blood, sampled on day 0 of AZD1222 vaccination. This clonotype was obtained from an adult in good health. The V and J genes are TRBV7-2 and TRBJ2-2; no definite D call. The chain's CDR3 is CASSRIGSTGELFF. The CDR3, as DNA: TGTGCCAGCAGCCGCATAGGATCCACCGGGGAGCTGTTTTTT.